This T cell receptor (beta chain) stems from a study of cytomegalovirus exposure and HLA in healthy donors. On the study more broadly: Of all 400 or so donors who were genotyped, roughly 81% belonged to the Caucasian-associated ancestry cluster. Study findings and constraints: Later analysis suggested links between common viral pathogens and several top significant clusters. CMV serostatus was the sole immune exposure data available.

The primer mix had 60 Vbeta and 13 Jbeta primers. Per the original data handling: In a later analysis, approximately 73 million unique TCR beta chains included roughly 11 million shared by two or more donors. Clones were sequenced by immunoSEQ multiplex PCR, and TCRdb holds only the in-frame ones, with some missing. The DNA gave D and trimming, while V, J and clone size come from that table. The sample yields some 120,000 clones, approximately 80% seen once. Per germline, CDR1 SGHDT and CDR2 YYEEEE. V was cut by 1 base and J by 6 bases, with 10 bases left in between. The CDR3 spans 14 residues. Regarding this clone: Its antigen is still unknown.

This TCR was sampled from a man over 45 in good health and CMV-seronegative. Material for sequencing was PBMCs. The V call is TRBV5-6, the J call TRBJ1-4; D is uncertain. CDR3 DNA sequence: TGTGCCAGCAGCTTGAAGAGGGTTGATGAAAAACTGTTTTTT. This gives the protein CASSLKRVDEKLFF.